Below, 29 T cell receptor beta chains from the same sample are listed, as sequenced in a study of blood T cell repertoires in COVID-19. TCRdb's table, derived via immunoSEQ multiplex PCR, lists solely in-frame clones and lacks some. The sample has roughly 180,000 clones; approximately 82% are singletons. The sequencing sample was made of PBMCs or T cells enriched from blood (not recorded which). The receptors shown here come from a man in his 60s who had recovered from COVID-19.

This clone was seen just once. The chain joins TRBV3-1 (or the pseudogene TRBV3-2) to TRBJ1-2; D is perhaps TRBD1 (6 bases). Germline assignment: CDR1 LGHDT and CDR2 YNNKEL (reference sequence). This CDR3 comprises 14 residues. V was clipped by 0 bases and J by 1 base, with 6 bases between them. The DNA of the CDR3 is TGTGCCAGCAGCCAAGACAGGGGTAACTATGGCTACACCTTC. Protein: CASSQDRGNYGYTF.

CDR3 sequence reads: CASSYGSIYNEQFF. CDR3 coding DNA: TGTGCCAGCAGTTACGGTAGTATCTACAATGAGCAGTTCTTC. V usage is TRBV6-6 and J usage is TRBJ2-1, with D unresolved. CDR3 length: 14 amino acids. Germline V gene lookup returns CDR1 MNHNY and CDR2 SVGAGI (reference sequence). V shed 2 bases and J shed 3 bases, with 8 bases lying between them.

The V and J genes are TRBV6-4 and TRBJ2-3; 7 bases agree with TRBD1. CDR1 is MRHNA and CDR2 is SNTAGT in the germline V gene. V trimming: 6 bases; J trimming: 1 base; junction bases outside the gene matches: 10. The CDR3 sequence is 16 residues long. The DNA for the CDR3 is TGTGCCAGCAGCCCAGACAGGGTCAGGGGCACAGATACGCAGTATTTT. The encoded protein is CASSPDRVRGTDTQYF.

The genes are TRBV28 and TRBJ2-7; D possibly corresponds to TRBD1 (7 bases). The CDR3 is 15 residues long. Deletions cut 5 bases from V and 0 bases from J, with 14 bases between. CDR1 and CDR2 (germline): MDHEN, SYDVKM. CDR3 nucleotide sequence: TGTGCCAGCAGTAGGGGGCGGGACAACTCCTACGAGCAGTACTTC. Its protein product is CASSRGRDNSYEQYF. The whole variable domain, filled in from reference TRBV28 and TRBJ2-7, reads DVKVTQSSRYLVKRTGEKVFLECVQDMDHENMFWYRQDPGLGLRLIYFSYDVKMKEKGDIPEGYSVSREKKERFSLILESASTNQTSMYLCASSRGRDNSYEQYFGPGTRLTVT.

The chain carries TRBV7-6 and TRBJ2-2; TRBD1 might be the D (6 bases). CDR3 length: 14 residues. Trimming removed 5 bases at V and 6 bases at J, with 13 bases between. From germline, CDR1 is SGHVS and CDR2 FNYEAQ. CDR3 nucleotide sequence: TGTGCCAGCAGCCCAGGGGATTGGGCCGGGGAGCTGTTTTTT. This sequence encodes CASSPGDWAGELFF. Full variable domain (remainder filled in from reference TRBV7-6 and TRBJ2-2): GAGVSQSPRYKVTKRGQDVALRCDPISGHVSLYWYRQALGQGPEFLTYFNYEAQQDKSGLPNDRFSAERPEGSISTLTIQRTEQRDSAMYRCASSPGDWAGELFFGEGSRLTVL.

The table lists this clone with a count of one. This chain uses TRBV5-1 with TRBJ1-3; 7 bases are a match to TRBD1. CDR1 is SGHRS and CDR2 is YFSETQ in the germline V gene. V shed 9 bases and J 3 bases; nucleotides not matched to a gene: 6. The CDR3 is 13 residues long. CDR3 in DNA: TGCGCCAAGACAGGGTTCCTTGGAAACACCATATATTTT. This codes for CAKTGFLGNTIYF.

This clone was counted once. The CDR3 is CASSSDRAESYEQYF. For the CDR3, the DNA is TGTGCCAGCAGCTCGGACAGGGCAGAATCCTACGAGCAGTACTTC. The V call is TRBV5-5, the J call TRBJ2-7; TRBD1 agrees at 8 bases. This CDR3 comprises 15 residues. J gave up 1 base and V 3 bases, and 6 bases lay outside the gene matches. CDR1 is SGHKS and CDR2 is YYEKEE in the germline V gene (reference sequence).

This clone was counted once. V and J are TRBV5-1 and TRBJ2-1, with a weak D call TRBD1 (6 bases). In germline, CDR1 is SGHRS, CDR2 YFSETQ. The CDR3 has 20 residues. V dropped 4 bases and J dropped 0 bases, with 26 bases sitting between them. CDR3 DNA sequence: TGCGCCAGCAGCGGCGACAGGTCCGGCGATTCTTTGAGCTCCTACAATGAGCAGTTCTTC. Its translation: CASSGDRSGDSLSSYNEQFF.

The CDR3 DNA reads as TGTGCCAGCACCCCAGGTTTTTCCTACAATGAGCAGTTCTTC. It encodes CASTPGFSYNEQFF. The gene calls are TRBV28 and TRBJ2-1; no reliable D call. From germline, CDR1 is MDHEN and CDR2 SYDVKM. The V end lost 7 bases, the J end lost 1 base, and 11 bases lay between the germline ends. The CDR3 has 14 amino acids.

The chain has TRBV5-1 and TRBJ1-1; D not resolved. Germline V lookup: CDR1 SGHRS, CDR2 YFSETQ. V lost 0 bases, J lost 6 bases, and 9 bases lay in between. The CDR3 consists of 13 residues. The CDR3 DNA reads TGCGCCAGCAGCTTGGCTCTAACAGCTGAAGCTTTCTTT. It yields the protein CASSLALTAEAFF. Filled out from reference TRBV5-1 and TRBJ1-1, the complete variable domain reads KAGVTQTPRYLIKTRGQQVTLSCSPISGHRSVSWYQQTPGQGLQFLFEYFSETQRNKGNFPGRFSGRQFSNSRSEMNVSTLELGDSALYLCASSLALTAEAFFGQGTRLTVV.

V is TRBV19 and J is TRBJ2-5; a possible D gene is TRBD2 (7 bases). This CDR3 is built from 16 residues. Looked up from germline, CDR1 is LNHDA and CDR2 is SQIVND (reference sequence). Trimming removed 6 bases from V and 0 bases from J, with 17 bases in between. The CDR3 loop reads CASSPTGRGHQETQYF. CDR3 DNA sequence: TGTGCCAGTAGCCCAACAGGGCGGGGGCACCAAGAGACCCAGTACTTC.

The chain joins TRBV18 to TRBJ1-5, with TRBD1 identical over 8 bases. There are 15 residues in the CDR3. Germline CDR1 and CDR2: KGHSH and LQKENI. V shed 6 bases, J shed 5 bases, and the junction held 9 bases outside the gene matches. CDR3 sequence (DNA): TGTGCCAGCTCGGATAGGACAGGGAGTGATCAGCCCCAGCATTTT. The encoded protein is CASSDRTGSDQPQHF.

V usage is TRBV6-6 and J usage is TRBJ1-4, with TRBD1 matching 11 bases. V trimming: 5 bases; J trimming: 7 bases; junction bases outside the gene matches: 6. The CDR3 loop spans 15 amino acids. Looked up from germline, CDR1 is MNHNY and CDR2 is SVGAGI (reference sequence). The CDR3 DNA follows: TGTGCCAGCAGTACCCCGGACAGGGGGCTTGAAAAACTGTTTTTT. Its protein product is CASSTPDRGLEKLFF.

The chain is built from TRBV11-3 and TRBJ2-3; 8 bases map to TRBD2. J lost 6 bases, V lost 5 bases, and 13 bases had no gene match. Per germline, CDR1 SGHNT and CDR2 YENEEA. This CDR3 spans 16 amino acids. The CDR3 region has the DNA TGTGCCAGCAGCCAGGGGACGGGGACTAGTACGGATACGCAGTATTTT. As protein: CASSQGTGTSTDTQYF.

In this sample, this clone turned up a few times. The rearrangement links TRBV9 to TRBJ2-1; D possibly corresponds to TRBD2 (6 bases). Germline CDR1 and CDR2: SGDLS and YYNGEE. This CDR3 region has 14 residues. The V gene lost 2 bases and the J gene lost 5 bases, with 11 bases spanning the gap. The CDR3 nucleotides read TGTGCCAGCAGCGTTAGCGGAGATAACAATGAGCAGTTCTTC. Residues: CASSVSGDNNEQFF.

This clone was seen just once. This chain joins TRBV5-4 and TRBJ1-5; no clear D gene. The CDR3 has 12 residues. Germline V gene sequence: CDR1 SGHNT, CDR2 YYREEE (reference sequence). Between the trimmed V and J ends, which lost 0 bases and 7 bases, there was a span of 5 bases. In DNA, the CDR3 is TGTGCCAGCAGCTTGGTTGGCCAGCCCCAGCATTTT. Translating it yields CASSLVGQPQHF. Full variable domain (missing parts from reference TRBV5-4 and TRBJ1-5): ETGVTQSPTHLIKTRGQQVTLRCSSQSGHNTVSWYQQALGQGPQFIFQYYREEENGRGNFPPRFSGLQFPNYSSELNVNALELDDSALYLCASSLVGQPQHFGDGTRLSIL.

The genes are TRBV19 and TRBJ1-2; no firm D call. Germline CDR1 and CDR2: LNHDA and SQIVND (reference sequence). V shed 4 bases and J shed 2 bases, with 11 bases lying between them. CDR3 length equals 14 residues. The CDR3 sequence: CASSRPGANYGYTF. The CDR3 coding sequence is TGTGCCAGTAGTAGACCGGGAGCGAACTATGGCTACACCTTC.

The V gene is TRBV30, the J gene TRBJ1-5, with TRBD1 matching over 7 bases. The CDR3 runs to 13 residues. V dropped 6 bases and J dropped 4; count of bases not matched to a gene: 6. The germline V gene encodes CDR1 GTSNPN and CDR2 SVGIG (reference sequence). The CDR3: CACQGQRNQPQHF. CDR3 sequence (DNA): TGTGCCTGTCAGGGACAGAGAAATCAGCCCCAGCATTTT.

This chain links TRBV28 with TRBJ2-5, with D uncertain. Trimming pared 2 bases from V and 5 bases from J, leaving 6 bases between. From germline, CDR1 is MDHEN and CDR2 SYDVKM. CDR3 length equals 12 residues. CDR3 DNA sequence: TGTGCCAGCAGTTTAGTCGGGGAGACCCAGTACTTC. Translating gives CASSLVGETQYF.

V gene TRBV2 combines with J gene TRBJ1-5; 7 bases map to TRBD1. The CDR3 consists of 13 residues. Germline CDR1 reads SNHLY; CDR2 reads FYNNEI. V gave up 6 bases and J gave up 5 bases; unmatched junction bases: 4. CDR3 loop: CASSQGQDQPQHF. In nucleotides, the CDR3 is TGTGCCAGCAGCCAAGGACAGGATCAGCCCCAGCATTTT.

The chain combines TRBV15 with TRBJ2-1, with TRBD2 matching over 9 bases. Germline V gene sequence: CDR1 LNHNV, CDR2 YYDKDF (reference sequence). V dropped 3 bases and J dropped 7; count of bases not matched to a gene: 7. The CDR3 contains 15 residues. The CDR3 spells CATSSGRLAANEQFF. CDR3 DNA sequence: TGTGCCACCAGCAGTGGGCGACTAGCGGCTAATGAGCAGTTCTTC.

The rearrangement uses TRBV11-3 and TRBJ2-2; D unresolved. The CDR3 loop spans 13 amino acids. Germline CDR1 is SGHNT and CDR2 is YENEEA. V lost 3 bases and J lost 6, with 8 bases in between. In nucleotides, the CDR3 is TGTGCCAGCAGCTTTTTCGAGTCCGGGGAGCTGTTTTTT. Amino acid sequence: CASSFFESGELFF. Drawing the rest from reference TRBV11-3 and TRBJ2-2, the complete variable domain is EAGVVQSPRYKIIEKKQPVAFWCNPISGHNTLYWYLQNLGQGPELLIRYENEEAVDDSQLPKDRFSAERLKGVDSTLKIQPAELGDSAVYLCASSFFESGELFFGEGSRLTVL.

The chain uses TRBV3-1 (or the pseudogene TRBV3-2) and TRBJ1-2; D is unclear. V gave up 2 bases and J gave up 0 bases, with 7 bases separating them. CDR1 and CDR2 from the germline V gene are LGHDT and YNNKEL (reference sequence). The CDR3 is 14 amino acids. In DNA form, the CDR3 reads TGTGCCAGCAGCCAAACAAGATCTAACTATGGCTACACCTTC. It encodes CASSQTRSNYGYTF.

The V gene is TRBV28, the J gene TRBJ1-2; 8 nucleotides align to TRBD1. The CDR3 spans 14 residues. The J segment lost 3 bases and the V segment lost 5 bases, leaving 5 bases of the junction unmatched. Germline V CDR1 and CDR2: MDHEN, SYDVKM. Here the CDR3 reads CASSQGQGYYGYTF. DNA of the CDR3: TGTGCCAGCAGTCAAGGACAGGGTTACTATGGCTACACCTTC.

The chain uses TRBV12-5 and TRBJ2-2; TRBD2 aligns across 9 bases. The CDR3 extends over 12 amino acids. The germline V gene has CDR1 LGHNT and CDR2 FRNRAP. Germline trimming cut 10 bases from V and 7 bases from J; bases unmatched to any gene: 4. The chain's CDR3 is CATASGDGELFF. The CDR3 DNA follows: TGTGCTACGGCTAGCGGGGACGGGGAGCTGTTTTTT.

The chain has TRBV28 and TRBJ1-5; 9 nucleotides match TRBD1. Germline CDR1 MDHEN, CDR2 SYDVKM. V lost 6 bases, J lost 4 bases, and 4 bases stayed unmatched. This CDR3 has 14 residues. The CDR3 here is CASSTGGENQPQHF. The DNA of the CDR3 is TGTGCCAGCAGCACAGGGGGCGAAAATCAGCCCCAGCATTTT.

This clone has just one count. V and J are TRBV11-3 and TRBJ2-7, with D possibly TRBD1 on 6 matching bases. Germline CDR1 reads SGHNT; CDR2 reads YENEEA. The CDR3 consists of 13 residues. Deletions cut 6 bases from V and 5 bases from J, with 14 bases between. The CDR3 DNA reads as TGTGCCAGCAGTGTAAGGGGGTCCCACGAGCAGTACTTC. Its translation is CASSVRGSHEQYF.

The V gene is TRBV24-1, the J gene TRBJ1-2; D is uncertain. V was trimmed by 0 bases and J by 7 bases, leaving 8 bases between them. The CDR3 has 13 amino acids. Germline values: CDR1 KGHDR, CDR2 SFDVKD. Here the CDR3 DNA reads TGTGCCACCAGTGATTTGAGATACGGTGGCTACACCTTC. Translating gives CATSDLRYGGYTF.

In DNA form, the CDR3 reads TGCGCCAGCAGTCGCACGGGGGGGGGACGCCTGACCGAAGAGACCCAGTACTTC. It specifies CASSRTGGGRLTEETQYF. This sequence joins TRBV23-1 and TRBJ2-5; TRBD2 matches at 8 bases. TRBV23-1 is identified as an open reading frame with a role that is uncertain. Unmatched junction bases numbered 16, after V lost 4 bases and J lost 3 bases. This CDR3 contains 18 residues.